This TCR beta chain is drawn from a study of Ad26.COV2.S vaccination and SARS-CoV-2 variants. Study at large: Once or twice, 56 days apart, Ad26.COV2.S was delivered intramuscularly. Study conclusions and caveats: Breadth measured for non-spike TCRs was similar across vaccine and placebo recipients.

Treatment noted: 15 to 20 received Ad26.COV2.S at low or high dose, single or two shots; roughly five received placebo; per-sample allocation not given. Collection of the samples took place on day 63 after the first injection of vaccine or placebo. This Boston cohort included adults aged 18-55 years. Generated by immunoSEQ multiplex PCR, the TCRdb table keeps only in-frame clones and is missing some. The sample shows approximately 240,000 clones, approximately 90% of them seen only once. This clone has only a few counts. Its antigen is as yet unknown. CDR3 length: 14 residues. Deletions cut 3 bases from V and 5 bases from J, with 14 bases between. The germline V gene encodes CDR1 LGHDT and CDR2 YNNKEL (reference sequence).

The sample here was peripheral blood, taken in a trial of Ad26.COV2.S vaccine versus placebo. The source is a person aged 18-65 years who received the Ad26.COV2.S COVID-19 vaccine or a placebo. The chain employs TRBV3-1 (or the pseudogene TRBV3-2) and TRBJ2-7, with a weak D call TRBD2 (6 bases). In nucleotides, the CDR3 is TGTGCCAGCAGCCAGTCGTTCCGGGGGAACGAGCAGTACTTC. Its translation: CASSQSFRGNEQYF.